The clone carrying this TCR beta chain was seen ten or more times. The entry originates in a study of T and B cells in COVID-19 patients. Study context: Critical illness requiring mechanical ventilation or extracorporeal membrane oxygenation affected three fifths of the roughly 20 active-infection patients.

From blood, roughly 240-550 ng of genomic DNA served as TRB template. BIOMED2 TRB-A/B primer pools were used in multiplex TRB PCR. TCRdb re-analysed the multiplex PCR reads in MiXCR, keeping a single row per CDR3 protein. The sample shows about 23,000 distinct CDR3 sequences, around 28% of them seen only once. The CDR3 has 13 amino acids. Trimming pared 5 bases from V and 5 bases from J, leaving 12 bases between. The germline V gene has CDR1 MNHEY and CDR2 SMNVEV (reference sequence). The sequence derives from a human donor who had recovered from COVID-19. The sequenced sample consisted of blood. The chain is built from TRBV27 and TRBJ2-5, with D possibly TRBD2 on 5 matching bases. The CDR3 reads CASSPRSGETQYF. The CDR3 DNA reads TGTGCCAGCAGTCCTCGGTCGGGGGAGACCCAGTACTTC.